The 21 T cell receptor beta chains listed next were all sequenced from one sample in a study of T-cell reconstitution after alpha-beta-depleted transplantation in children. TCRbeta library construction was performed incorporating unique molecular identifiers. TCRdb itself ran the PCR reads through MiXCR, one entry per CDR3 protein. The profile shows some 76,000 distinct CDR3 sequences, 11% of them singletons. The input for sequencing was PBMCs, taken before TCRalphabeta/CD19-depleted stem cell transplant. The receptors were sampled from a boy under 18 with acute myeloid leukemia, due to receive a stem cell transplant.

The table lists this clonotype with many counts. This chain connects TRBV24-1 to TRBJ2-1, with D possibly called TRBD1 or TRBD2 (5 bases each). Germline CDR1 is KGHDR and CDR2 is SFDVKD. The CDR3 is 16 residues long. V gave up 5 bases and J gave up 6 bases, with 19 bases separating them. In DNA, the CDR3 is TGTGCCACCAGTGTAGACGGGACCCCCGGGTCCAATGAGCAGTTCTTC. Translated: CATSVDGTPGSNEQFF.

This clonotype was counted many times. The chain joins TRBV29-1 to TRBJ2-3; D is perhaps TRBD1 or TRBD2 (5 bases each). CDR1 SQVTM and CDR2 ANQGSEA come from the germline V gene. The CDR3 loop spans 16 amino acids. Trimming stripped 7 bases from V and 6 bases from J, with 26 bases between. The CDR3 DNA is TGCAGCGCTAGAAGCGGAAGCAGACCCTGGGGCGATACGCAGTATTTT. This encodes CSARSGSRPWGDTQYF.

This clonotype was seen repeatedly, ten times or more. This chain connects TRBV25-1 to TRBJ2-3, with D hard to call. The CDR3 has 14 residues. In germline, CDR1 is MGHDK, CDR2 SYGVNS. The germline V and J ends were trimmed by 4 bases and 6 bases, with 14 bases remaining between them. CDR3 sequence reads: CASSGRYLGDTQYF. The CDR3 region has the DNA TGTGCCAGCAGTGGCAGGTATTTGGGGGATACGCAGTATTTT.

This clonotype was counted at least ten times. One junction end disagrees with the germline gene, perhaps due to a read error. The genes are TRBV10-3 and TRBJ1-1, with D perhaps TRBD1 (5 bases). Germline values: CDR1 ENHRY, CDR2 SYGVKD. The CDR3 contains 14 residues. The CDR3 protein is CAISGDVLNIEAFF. The CDR3 DNA is TGTGCCATCAGTGGGGACGTTCTGAACATTGAAGCTTTCTTT.

This clonotype has a count of ten or more. The chain has TRBV6-5 and TRBJ2-7, with 12 positions matching TRBD2. Germline V lookup: CDR1 MNHEY, CDR2 SVGAGI. This CDR3 spans 18 amino acids. Germline trimming cut 6 bases from V and 2 bases from J; bases unmatched to any gene: 14. CDR3 residues: CASRAIPSPSGRAYEQYF. The CDR3 DNA sequence: TGTGCCAGCAGAGCTATTCCTAGCCCTAGCGGGAGGGCCTACGAGCAGTACTTC.

At least ten counts were recorded for this clonotype. The chain is built from TRBV6-5 and TRBJ1-2; D unclear. The length of the CDR3 is 12 residues. Looked up from germline, CDR1 is MNHEY and CDR2 is SVGAGI. V lost 7 bases, J lost 5 bases, and 11 bases lay in between. CDR3 amino acids: CASTDYGYGYTF. The CDR3 DNA sequence: TGTGCCAGCACGGATTATGGGTATGGCTACACCTTC.

This clonotype has at least ten counts. The chain is built from TRBV7-2 and TRBJ2-1, with 7 positions matching TRBD2. Germline values: CDR1 SGHTA, CDR2 FQGNSA. Trimming removed 2 bases from V and 9 bases from J; junction bases left unmatched: 13. The CDR3 is 16 residues long. The CDR3, as DNA: TGTGCCAGCAGCTTATGGGCCCCGGTGGGGGGGAGTGAGCAGTTCTTC. This sequence encodes CASSLWAPVGGSEQFF.

Many counts were recorded for this clonotype. This rearrangement joins TRBV5-1 to TRBJ1-2; TRBD1 is a possible D gene (5 bases). The CDR3 sequence is 14 residues long. The V gene's germline CDR1 is SGHRS and CDR2 YFSETQ. Trimming left V 0 bases short and J 5 bases short, with 11 bases between. In nucleotides, the CDR3 is TGCGCCAGCAGCTTGGGACAGTGGCTTTATGGCTACACCTTC. Translating gives CASSLGQWLYGYTF. Full variable domain (outside the CDR3, taken from reference TRBV5-1 and TRBJ1-2): KAGVTQTPRYLIKTRGQQVTLSCSPISGHRSVSWYQQTPGQGLQFLFEYFSETQRNKGNFPGRFSGRQFSNSRSEMNVSTLELGDSALYLCASSLGQWLYGYTFGSGTRLTVV.

This clonotype was seen at least ten times. The gene calls are TRBV5-1 and TRBJ1-2, with D possibly matching TRBD1 (6 bases). CDR1 SGHRS and CDR2 YFSETQ come from the germline V gene. The CDR3 runs 13 residues. The V end lost 7 bases, the J end lost 3 bases, and 13 bases lay between the germline ends. CDR3 loop: CASGGGEHYGYTF. The CDR3 nucleotides read TGCGCCAGCGGAGGGGGGGAACACTATGGCTACACCTTC.

At least ten counts were recorded for this clonotype. This chain uses TRBV11-2 with TRBJ1-2, with a possible D match to TRBD1 (6 bases). V gave up 1 base and J gave up 3 bases, with 12 bases separating them. The germline V gene has CDR1 SGHAT and CDR2 FQNNGV. This CDR3 has 15 residues. As DNA, the CDR3 is TGTGCCAGCAGCTTAGGGGCGGGGGCTGACTATGGCTACACCTTC. This encodes CASSLGAGADYGYTF.

Ten or more counts support this clonotype. V usage is TRBV27 and J usage is TRBJ1-6; a weak D match, TRBD1 (5 bases). The CDR3 has 17 residues. The germline V gene has CDR1 MNHEY and CDR2 SMNVEV (reference sequence). Trimming left V 3 bases short and J 4 bases short, with 16 bases between. The CDR3 DNA follows: TGTGCCAGCAGTTTTAGTGGGATGGGACGGTATAATTCACCCCTCCACTTT. It translates to CASSFSGMGRYNSPLHF.

This clonotype showed up many times. The rearrangement uses TRBV27 and TRBJ2-2; the match to TRBD2 covers 12 bases. In germline, CDR1 is MNHEY, CDR2 SMNVEV (reference sequence). This CDR3 has 16 residues. The junction had 6 bases not matched to a gene; V was cut back by 7 bases and J by 3 bases. CDR3: CASTSSGRADTGELFF. CDR3 nucleotides: TGTGCCAGCACCTCTAGCGGGAGGGCTGACACCGGGGAGCTGTTTTTT.

In its sample, this clonotype was seen many times. CDR3 bases: TGCGCCAGCAGCTACTCCGGGACTAGCGGGATCACAGATACGCAGTATTTT. It translates to CASSYSGTSGITDTQYF. The chain has TRBV5-1 and TRBJ2-3; 13 bases fit TRBD2. The CDR3 has 17 amino acids. The V segment lost 3 bases and the J segment 2 bases; nucleotides outside the gene matches: 6. In germline, CDR1 is SGHRS, CDR2 YFSETQ.

This clonotype was recorded at least ten times. The chain combines TRBV19 with TRBJ1-5; D possibly corresponds to TRBD1 (6 bases). CDR3 length equals 15 residues. V lost 0 bases, J lost 7 bases, and 13 bases lay in between. The germline V gene has CDR1 LNHDA and CDR2 SQIVND (reference sequence). DNA for the CDR3: TGTGCCAGTAGTATAGAGGGGGGCTCGGGACAGCCCCAGCATTTT. Its protein product is CASSIEGGSGQPQHF.

There are many counts of this clonotype. The J gene is TRBJ2-1, the V gene TRBV9; perhaps D is TRBD1 or TRBD2 (6 bases each). V was pared by 0 bases and J by 5 bases, with 18 bases between. This CDR3 has 17 amino acids. Looked up from germline, CDR1 is SGDLS and CDR2 is YYNGEE. DNA for the CDR3: TGTGCCAGCAGCGTAGGGCCGGGGGCACTACTAGACAATGAGCAGTTCTTC. Its translation is CASSVGPGALLDNEQFF.

This chain connects TRBV18 to TRBJ2-2, with no clear D. The V gene's germline CDR1 is KGHSH and CDR2 LQKENI. CDR3 length: 16 amino acids. V dropped 1 base and J dropped 3 bases, with 12 bases sitting between them. The CDR3 DNA is TGTGCCAGCTCACCACGGAGAATAACCCACACCGGGGAGCTGTTTTTT. Its protein is CASSPRRITHTGELFF.

This clonotype was counted ten times or more. The chain combines TRBV12-3 or TRBV12-4 with TRBJ2-7; D unclear. V was trimmed by 4 bases and J by 0 bases, leaving 16 bases between them. This CDR3 contains 16 residues. The CDR3 DNA reads TGTGCCAGCAGTTCCAAGGGCGGCGCTTCCTCCTACGAGCAGTACTTC. Its translation: CASSSKGGASSYEQYF.

This clonotype was counted at least ten times. V is TRBV29-1 and J is TRBJ2-5; possible D gene TRBD1, 5 bases. Germline lookup yields CDR1 SQVTM and CDR2 ANQGSEA. V was shortened by 7 bases and J by 3 bases, with 15 bases between the two germline ends. The CDR3 runs to 13 residues. The DNA for the CDR3 is TGCAGCGCGGCGGTCCAGGGAAAAGAGACCCAGTACTTC. Translation: CSAAVQGKETQYF.

At least ten counts were recorded for this clonotype. This sequence joins TRBV12-3 or TRBV12-4 and TRBJ1-4; D gene uncertain. The CDR3 is 16 residues long. V was shortened by 2 bases and J by 5 bases, with 15 bases between the two germline ends. CDR3 DNA: TGTGCCAGCAGTTTATGGCGGCTCGAGGCAAATGAAAAACTGTTTTTT. This gives the protein CASSLWRLEANEKLFF.

This clonotype came up many times. This chain uses TRBV5-1 with TRBJ2-6, with D perhaps matching TRBD1 or TRBD2 (5 bases each). This CDR3 spans 18 amino acids. Germline CDR1 is SGHRS and CDR2 is YFSETQ. The ends were cut back, 3 bases at V and 4 bases at J, with 20 bases in the middle. For the CDR3, the DNA is TGCGCCAGCAGCTCGTGGATTGGGGACCGTTCGGGGGCCAACGTCCTGACTTTC. This codes for CASSSWIGDRSGANVLTF.

V is TRBV12-3 or TRBV12-4 and J is TRBJ2-1, with 10 bases matching TRBD2. The V segment lost 10 bases and the J segment 7 bases; nucleotides outside the gene matches: 13. The CDR3 runs to 15 residues. The CDR3 DNA reads as TGTGCCATCAGGGCCCTAGCGGGAGTATGGAATGAGCAGTTCTTC. Residues: CAIRALAGVWNEQFF.